One sample yielded the 4 T cell receptor beta chains listed below, sequenced in a study of control samples from healthy donors and cancer patients. The data were produced by immunoSEQ multiplex PCR, yet TCRdb's version contains in-frame clones alone and is incomplete. The data contain about 55,000 clones, about 95% of them singletons. The sequenced material came from blood. Every receptor here comes from a man aged 25-45 years in good health.

The chain links TRBV5-1 to TRBJ1-2, with 8 nucleotides matching TRBD1. CDR1 and CDR2 from the germline V gene are SGHRS and YFSETQ. V shed 0 bases, J shed 7 bases, and the junction held 5 bases outside the gene matches. The CDR3 is 14 amino acids. The CDR3 here is CASSLGQGSRGYTF. CDR3 nucleotide sequence: TGCGCCAGCAGCTTGGGACAGGGGAGTCGTGGCTACACCTTC.

The CDR3 DNA is TGTGCCAGCAGCCCACAGGGGGCGAATAATTCACCCCTCCACTTT. Translation: CASSPQGANNSPLHF. The chain joins TRBV3-1 (or the pseudogene TRBV3-2) to TRBJ1-6; 9 bases fit TRBD1. The CDR3 has 15 amino acids. J gave up 5 bases and V 4 bases, and 3 bases lay outside the gene matches. Germline lookup yields CDR1 LGHDT and CDR2 YNNKEL (reference sequence).

This clone turned up a few times. V gene TRBV11-2 combines with J gene TRBJ2-1; D possibly uses TRBD1 or TRBD2 (5 bases each). Germline-derived CDR1 and CDR2 are SGHAT and FQNNGV. The V end lost 2 bases, the J end lost 9 bases, and 11 bases lay between the germline ends. This CDR3 is built from 13 residues. The DNA of the CDR3 is TGTGCCAGCAGCTTATTCTCGGGACGTGAGCAGTTCTTC. This codes for CASSLFSGREQFF.

The chain recombines TRBV21-1 with TRBJ1-2. TRBV21-1 is a pseudogene. The CDR3 is 15 amino acids. CDR3 sequence (DNA): TGTGCCAGCAGCAAAGTAGTCAGGACTGTCTATGGCTACACCTTC. Protein: CASSKVVRTVYGYTF.